These T cell receptor beta chains were read from a single sample in a study of CD8 T cells in ankylosing spondylitis. Each CDR3 protein is one row after TCRdb ran MiXCR on the 5' RACE reads. The table shows 250,000 to 300,000 distinct CDR3 sequences, with around 18% occurring only once. The sample consisted of blood, either unsorted or a sorted T cell fraction (not recorded which). Every receptor here comes from a male donor with ankylosing spondylitis or in good health (not recorded which). Each CDR3 is given with its conserved first and last residue. The order of the fields is D gene, clone size, J gene, V gene, CDR3 length, CDR3 protein, CDR3 DNA. The D gene is left open where the match is weak. Where a row states a size, it is once, few, many or the class of an expanded clone; other rows omit it.

d_gene: TRBD2; abundance: -; j_gene: TRBJ2-5; v_gene: TRBV7-3; len: 13; CDR3aa: CASSRTSGETQYF; CDR3nt: TGTGCCAGCAGCCGGACTAGTGGAGAGACCCAGTACTTC
d_gene: TRBD1; abundance: -; j_gene: TRBJ2-2; v_gene: TRBV5-1; len: 18; CDR3aa: CASSYITGTVWGTGELFF; CDR3nt: TGCGCCAGCAGCTACATCACCGGGACAGTATGGGGCACCGGGGAGCTGTTTTTT
d_gene: -; abundance: -; j_gene: TRBJ1-5; v_gene: TRBV4-2; len: 12; CDR3aa: CASSQDSEPQHF; CDR3nt: TGTGCCAGCAGCCAGGACAGTGAGCCCCAGCATTTT
d_gene: -; abundance: few; j_gene: TRBJ1-3; v_gene: TRBV27; len: 18; CDR3aa: CASSRGMRSGPSGNTIYF; CDR3nt: TGTGCCAGCAGCCGGGGGATGCGCTCAGGCCCTTCTGGAAACACCATATATTTT
d_gene: -; abundance: many; j_gene: TRBJ1-6; v_gene: TRBV20-1; len: 15; CDR3aa: CSATLTGSGNSPLHF; CDR3nt: TGCAGTGCTACCCTCACAGGGTCCGGTAATTCACCCCTCCACTTT
d_gene: TRBD2; abundance: few; j_gene: TRBJ2-1; v_gene: TRBV5-1; len: 18; CDR3aa: CASSGLTSGGKWENEQFF; CDR3nt: TGCGCCAGCAGCGGACTAACTAGCGGGGGTAAATGGGAGAATGAGCAGTTCTTC
d_gene: -; abundance: -; j_gene: TRBJ1-6; v_gene: TRBV9; len: 15; CDR3aa: CASSGYSNGNSPLHF; CDR3nt: TGTGCCAGCAGCGGGTACAGCAACGGTAATTCACCCCTCCACTTT
d_gene: -; abundance: -; j_gene: TRBJ1-2; v_gene: TRBV20-1; len: 13; CDR3aa: CSASHRDISGYTF; CDR3nt: TGCAGTGCTTCACACCGGGACATTTCTGGCTACACCTTC
d_gene: TRBD2; abundance: few; j_gene: TRBJ2-1; v_gene: TRBV12-3/TRBV12-4; len: 16; CDR3aa: CASSPSGRAFRNEQFF; CDR3nt: TGTGCCAGCTCCCCTAGCGGGAGGGCCTTCCGCAATGAGCAGTTCTTC
d_gene: TRBD1; abundance: many; j_gene: TRBJ2-1; v_gene: TRBV10-3; len: 13; CDR3aa: CASGTGQGNEQFF; CDR3nt: TGTGCCAGCGGGACAGGGCAGGGGAATGAGCAGTTCTTC
d_gene: TRBD1; abundance: -; j_gene: TRBJ2-4; v_gene: TRBV5-1; len: 15; CDR3aa: CASSFGIGTANIQYF; CDR3nt: TGCGCCAGCAGCTTTGGAATCGGGACAGCAAACATTCAGTACTTC
d_gene: -; abundance: -; j_gene: TRBJ2-3; v_gene: TRBV14; len: 12; CDR3aa: CASSQITDTQYF; CDR3nt: TGTGCCAGCAGCCAAATCACAGATACGCAGTATTTT
d_gene: -; abundance: few; j_gene: TRBJ2-6; v_gene: TRBV10-1; len: 14; CDR3aa: CASSAGSGANVLTF; CDR3nt: TGCGCCAGCAGCGCAGGTTCTGGGGCCAACGTCCTGACTTTC
d_gene: TRBD1; abundance: -; j_gene: TRBJ1-5; v_gene: TRBV6-2/TRBV6-3; len: 13; CDR3aa: CASIGQGGQPQHF; CDR3nt: TGTGCCAGCATAGGACAGGGTGGTCAGCCCCAGCATTTT